The sequence of this TCR beta chain was determined in a study of cytotoxic CD8 clonotypes in ibrutinib-treated CLL. Study conclusions and caveats: Baseline clonality was higher than in age-matched healthy donors and moved in step with circulating CD8+ T-cell counts.

This clone was observed a single time. Its antigen remains unidentified. V was clipped by 3 bases and J by 5 bases, with 15 bases between them. Germline-derived CDR1 and CDR2 are SGDLS and YYNGEE. The CDR3 loop spans 15 amino acids. Profiled with immunoSEQ multiplex PCR; TCRdb holds only in-frame clones, not every one. Of 150,000 or so clones listed, approximately 80% were seen once; the top ten hold 6.5% to 8%. The V gene is TRBV9, the J gene TRBJ2-1, with D possibly TRBD2 on 7 matching bases. The clonotype comes from a human donor with chronic lymphocytic leukemia. This material consisted of PBMCs, taken after 36 months of ibrutinib treatment. The CDR3 sequence: CASSGRRGGHNEQFF. The CDR3 DNA follows: TGTGCCAGCAGCGGCCGGAGGGGGGGCCACAATGAGCAGTTCTTC.